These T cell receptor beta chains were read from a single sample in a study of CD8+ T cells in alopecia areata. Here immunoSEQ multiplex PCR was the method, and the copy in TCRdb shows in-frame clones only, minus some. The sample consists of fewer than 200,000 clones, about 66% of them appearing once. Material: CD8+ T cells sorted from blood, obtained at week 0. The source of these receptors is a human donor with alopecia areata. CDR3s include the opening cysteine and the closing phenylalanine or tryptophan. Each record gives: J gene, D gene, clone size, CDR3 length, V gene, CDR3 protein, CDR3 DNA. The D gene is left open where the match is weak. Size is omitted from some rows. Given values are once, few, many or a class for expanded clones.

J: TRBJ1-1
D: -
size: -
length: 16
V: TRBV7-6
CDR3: CASRSNGAVDNTEAFF
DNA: TGTGCCAGCAGATCAAACGGGGCTGTCGATAACACTGAAGCTTTCTTT

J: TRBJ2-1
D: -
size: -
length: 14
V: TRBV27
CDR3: CASSSRDSYNEQFF
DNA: TGTGCCAGCAGTTCCAGAGACTCCTACAATGAGCAGTTCTTC

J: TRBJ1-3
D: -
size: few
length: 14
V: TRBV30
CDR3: CAWSVLASGNTIYF
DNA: TGTGCCTGGAGTGTACTGGCCAGTGGAAACACCATATATTTT

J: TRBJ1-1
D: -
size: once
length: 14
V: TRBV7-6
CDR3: CASSRLTVNTEAFF
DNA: TGTGCCAGCAGCCGATTGACAGTTAACACTGAAGCTTTCTTT

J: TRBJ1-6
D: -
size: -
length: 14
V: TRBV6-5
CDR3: CASSYGRETAPLHF
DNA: TGTGCCAGCAGTTACGGTCGGGAAACGGCACCCCTCCACTTT

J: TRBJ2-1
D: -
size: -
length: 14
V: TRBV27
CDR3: CASSLGGPDHEQFF
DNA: TGTGCCAGCAGTTTAGGGGGGCCGGACCATGAGCAGTTCTTC

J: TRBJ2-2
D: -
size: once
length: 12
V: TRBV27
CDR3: CASRANTGELFF
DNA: TGTGCCAGCAGAGCGAACACCGGGGAGCTGTTTTTT

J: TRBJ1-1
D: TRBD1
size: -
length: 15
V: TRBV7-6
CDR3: CASSYGQGPNTEAFF
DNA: TGTGCCAGCAGCTATGGACAGGGGCCGAACACTGAAGCTTTCTTT

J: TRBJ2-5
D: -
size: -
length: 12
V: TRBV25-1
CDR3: CASSLNGETQYF
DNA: TGTGCCAGCAGTCTAAATGGGGAGACCCAGTACTTC

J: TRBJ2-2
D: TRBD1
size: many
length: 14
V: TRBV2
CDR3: CAIPGQGRPGELFF
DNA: TGTGCCATCCCGGGACAGGGGCGTCCCGGGGAGCTGTTTTTT

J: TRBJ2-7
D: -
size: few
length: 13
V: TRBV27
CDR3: CASGLRRESEQYF
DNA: TGTGCCAGCGGACTTAGAAGGGAGAGTGAGCAGTACTTC